Presented here are 2 T cell receptor beta chains from one specimen sequenced in a study of cytomegalovirus exposure and HLA in healthy donors. PCR amplification relied on 60 Vbeta primers (plus 13 Jbeta primers). Data came from immunoSEQ multiplex PCR; TCRdb stores just in-frame clones and leaves some out. The profile shows about 100,000 clones, less than 85% of them singletons. Input material: PBMCs. The receptors stem from a woman between 18 and 30 years old in good health and CMV-seropositive.

The chain recombines TRBV28 with TRBJ1-5; D is unresolved. The CDR3 has 13 residues. V was trimmed by 2 bases and J by 7 bases, leaving 9 bases between them. Germline loops: CDR1 MDHEN, CDR2 SYDVKM. DNA for the CDR3: TGTGCCAGCAGTTTAGCGGGGAGCCAGCCCCAGCATTTT. Residues: CASSLAGSQPQHF.

This clone came up a few times. The chain couples TRBV30 to TRBJ1-1; D may be TRBD1 (5 bases). Trimming stripped 3 bases from V and 4 bases from J, with 18 bases between. This CDR3 comprises 15 residues. CDR1 is GTSNPN, CDR2 SVGIG, per germline (reference sequence). CDR3 sequence (DNA): TGTGCCTGGAGGGGGCTGGGCACCGGGGGCACTGAAGCTTTCTTT. This codes for CAWRGLGTGGTEAFF.